The T cell receptor (beta chain) described here comes from a study of T cell responses to AZD1222 COVID-19 vaccine. Findings of the study overall: Most donors were white British, females outnumbered males, and clonal diversity was possibly underestimated. Spike-spanning, vaccine-associated CD4 TCRs were dominant at 160-218 and 743-854.

In the case of this clone: Its specificity is not known.

CDR1 is SNHLY and CDR2 is FYNNEI in the germline V gene. The CDR3 consists of 15 residues. Trimming removed 6 bases from V and 0 bases from J, with 12 bases in between. The assay was immunoSEQ multiplex PCR, and TCRdb's table has in-frame clones only and misses some. The repertoire consists of 100,000 to 150,000 clones, with 75% to 90% occurring once and the leading ten covering roughly 7%. The chain has TRBV2 and TRBJ1-5; D is unresolved. This specimen consisted of peripheral blood, obtained 28 days after the second AZD1222 dose. This receptor was identified in an adult who received the AZD1222 COVID-19 vaccine. CDR3 nucleotide sequence: TGTGCCAGCAGGAGCAGAGACTATAGCAATCAGCCCCAGCATTTT. Its protein is CASRSRDYSNQPQHF.